This TCR beta chain was captured in a study of beta chain features in type 1 diabetes. The length of the CDR3 is 15 residues. CDR1 SQVTM and CDR2 ANQGSEA come from the germline V gene. V trimming: 6 bases; J trimming: 1 base; junction bases outside the gene matches: 7. Study-wide points: Sampled from patients, naive, central memory and Treg TCRB repertoires appeared more similar than those sampled from healthy donors.

The study reverse transcribed the entire isolated RNA, so it sequenced expressed TCRB transcripts. Method: immunoSEQ multiplex PCR; TCRdb's copy keeps in-frame clones and lacks some. This sample has roughly 140,000 clones; approximately 52% occur once, and the top ten carry under 0.45%. Turning to this clone: What it binds is not known.

Sequencing was performed on Tregs from blood. The V call is TRBV29-1, the J call TRBJ2-1; 9 nucleotides align to TRBD2. The receptor was isolated from a man aged 18 to 30 in good health. The CDR3 spells CSVVRGGRSYNEQFF. In DNA form, the CDR3 reads TGCAGCGTGGTGCGGGGGGGACGGTCCTACAATGAGCAGTTCTTC.